The sequence of this T cell receptor (beta chain) was determined in a study of blood T cell repertoires in COVID-19. In the study overall: Some COVID-19 samples were acute and others convalescent; all came from the United States, Italy and Spain. T cells, B-cell-depleted T cells, or PBMCs provided the cDNA or gDNA that served as material.

Authors' processing steps: Using reference gene primer amplification, nucleated cell counts were estimated. Profiling relied on immunoSEQ multiplex PCR, and the TCRdb table lists in-frame clones only, not all of them. V and J calls and clone size come straight from that table; D and trimming were deduced from the DNA. The table has 100,000 or so clones, roughly 87% seen once. The ends were cut back, 6 bases at V and 5 bases at J, with 14 bases in the middle. Germline CDR1 and CDR2: MDHEN and SYDVKM. The CDR3 is 13 residues long. The chain has TRBV28 and TRBJ2-7; D might be TRBD2 (6 bases). Sequencing used peripheral blood. This clonotype originated in a woman aged 55-70 years with acute or convalescent COVID-19. The CDR3 DNA reads TGTGCCAGCAGCTATGGGACTGTCGACGAGCAGTACTTC. This translates into CASSYGTVDEQYF.